These 9 T cell receptor beta chains share one sample of origin, sequenced in a study of shared clonotypes between healthy human individuals (dated by TCRdb to the early 2020s). The library was produced with the immunoSEQ multiplex PCR assay. The table comes from immuneACCESS by way of TCRdb, which keeps in-frame sequences with V and J called. Part of the clones is missing from these tables; in studies checked, under half for an unresolved V gene and the rest for unknown reasons. This sample holds about 2.1 million clones; roughly 93% were observed only once. Around 1.8% of the sample belongs to the ten largest clones. CD8 naive samples were CD45RO-negative cells positively selected for CCR7, giving a CD45RA+CCR7+ population that excluded TemRA cells. The sample consisted of naive CD8+ T cells from PBMCs. This specimen's cell subset or site label, per the study, means: CD45RA+CCR7+. The receptors derive from a man between 18 and 35 years old in good health. Some clones in this sample may be carry-over from other donors' samples.

In its sample, this clone was seen a few times. The J gene is TRBJ2-5, the V gene TRBV6-1; TRBD1 aligns across 7 bases. The trim removed 6 bases at V and 5 bases at J, leaving 12 bases unmatched. In germline, CDR1 is MNHNS, CDR2 SASEGT. This CDR3 has 15 amino acids. The DNA for the CDR3 is TGTGCCAGCAGGCTGGGACAGATCTTGGGGGAGACCCAGTACTTC. It specifies CASRLGQILGETQYF.

This rearrangement joins TRBV27 to TRBJ2-1; 8 bases agree with TRBD1. The CDR3 totals 16 residues. Germline CDR1 is MNHEY and CDR2 is SMNVEV (reference sequence). V dropped 5 bases and J dropped 5; count of bases not matched to a gene: 11. The chain's CDR3 is CASSQPTGVINNEQFF. The CDR3 nucleotides are TGTGCCAGCAGTCAACCGACAGGGGTTATCAACAATGAGCAGTTCTTC.

This chain links TRBV7-7 with TRBJ2-1; 7 nucleotides line up with TRBD2. The length of the CDR3 is 16 residues. V trimming: 5 bases; J trimming: 3 bases; junction bases outside the gene matches: 10. From germline, CDR1 is SSHAT and CDR2 FNYEAQ (reference sequence). Here the CDR3 reads CASSAAGRSGYNEQFF. The CDR3 DNA reads as TGTGCCAGCAGCGCCGCCGGGAGGAGCGGCTACAATGAGCAGTTCTTC.

V and J are TRBV19 and TRBJ1-2, with D possibly TRBD1 on 6 matching bases. Germline CDR1 and CDR2: LNHDA and SQIVND (reference sequence). CDR3 size: 14 residues. The ends were cut back, 5 bases at V and 4 bases at J, with 14 bases in the middle. Here the CDR3 reads CASSSNQGIYGYTF. CDR3 sequence (DNA): TGTGCCAGTAGTTCTAACCAGGGGATCTATGGCTACACCTTC.

V usage is TRBV27 and J usage is TRBJ2-7; 11 nucleotides align to TRBD2. Per germline, CDR1 MNHEY and CDR2 SMNVEV (reference sequence). J lost 7 bases, V lost 3 bases, and 5 bases had no gene match. The CDR3 length is 14 residues. The CDR3 here is CASSFRLAGGEQYF. DNA for the CDR3: TGTGCCAGCAGTTTTAGGCTAGCGGGAGGAGAGCAGTACTTC.

The chain has TRBV5-1 and TRBJ2-7, with no clear D. The V end was cut by 0 bases, the J end by 4 bases, with 11 bases between. This CDR3 is 14 amino acids long. Germline-derived CDR1 and CDR2 are SGHRS and YFSETQ. The CDR3: CASSLGLGLYEQYF. In nucleotides, the CDR3 is TGCGCCAGCAGCTTGGGGTTGGGGTTATACGAGCAGTACTTC.

The genes are TRBV9 and TRBJ2-7; the D is unclear. From germline, CDR1 is SGDLS and CDR2 YYNGEE. The V and J ends lost 4 bases and 1 base respectively, with 18 bases between them. This CDR3 contains 16 residues. The CDR3 spells CASSPVAQLHSYEQYF. CDR3 nucleotide sequence: TGTGCCAGCAGCCCCGTGGCCCAGTTACATTCCTACGAGCAGTACTTC.

DNA for the CDR3: TGTGCCAGCAGCCGCCAGACGGGAACCGGGGAGCTGTTTTTT. Protein product: CASSRQTGTGELFF. This chain joins TRBV7-8 and TRBJ2-2; a possible D gene is TRBD2 (5 bases). The CDR3 totals 14 residues. Trimming removed 5 bases from V and 5 bases from J, with 12 bases in between. CDR1 and CDR2 from the germline V gene are SGHVS and FQNEAQ.

This clone was found once. The rearrangement uses TRBV10-1 and TRBJ2-3, with 7 bases matching TRBD1. The germline V gene encodes CDR1 WNHNN and CDR2 SYGVQD (reference sequence). The CDR3 sequence is 14 residues long. J lost 3 bases, V lost 2 bases, and 2 bases had no gene match. The CDR3 region is CASSERGQTDTQYF. The CDR3 DNA reads as TGCGCCAGCAGTGAGCGGGGACAGACAGATACGCAGTATTTT.